This passage covers 21 T cell receptor beta chains from one sample sequenced in a study of PD-1 blockade in classical Hodgkin lymphoma. Produced via immunoSEQ multiplex PCR; TCRdb's table is partial and in-frame only. This table holds 50,000 to 65,000 clones, around nine tenths found once. Time point of the sample: cycle 4 day 1 (C4D1), after 5 to 7 weeks of nivolumab. Each patient experienced a relapse that followed autologous stem cell transplantation, and brentuximab vedotin exposure varied. Sequenced here: peripheral blood mononuclear cells (PBMCs), sampled before the fourth cycle of nivolumab. All receptors come from a human donor with classical Hodgkin lymphoma.

The V gene is TRBV10-3, the J gene TRBJ1-2, with D possibly matching TRBD1 (5 bases). Trimming cost V 10 bases and J 4 bases, with 13 bases left between them. The CDR3 has 12 residues. Germline V lookup: CDR1 ENHRY, CDR2 SYGVKD. This chain's CDR3 is CATSDTSYGYTF. The CDR3 bases are TGTGCCACTTCGGACACCAGCTATGGCTACACCTTC.

The genes are TRBV7-9 and TRBJ2-6, with a possible D match to TRBD2 (5 bases). V was trimmed by 2 bases and J by 3 bases, leaving 8 bases between them. The CDR3 loop spans 15 amino acids. Germline CDR1 reads SEHNR; CDR2 reads FQNEAQ (reference sequence). The CDR3 region has the DNA TGTGCCAGCAGCTTAACCGGGGATGGGGCCAACGTCCTGACTTTC. Amino acids: CASSLTGDGANVLTF.

The rearrangement joins TRBV29-1 to TRBJ2-4; perhaps TRBD2 as D (7 bases). The CDR3 is 21 residues long. CDR1 SQVTM and CDR2 ANQGSEA come from the germline V gene. V was shortened by 6 bases and J by 0 bases, with 33 bases between the two germline ends. The CDR3 DNA reads as TGCAGCGTCTACCTCAAGACGGGACAATCATTGGGGGGGTTAGCCAAAAACATTCAGTACTTC. It specifies CSVYLKTGQSLGGLAKNIQYF.

The chain carries TRBV27 and TRBJ2-7; D is unclear. Trimming stripped 6 bases from V and 2 bases from J, with 8 bases between. This CDR3 contains 12 residues. Germline V gives CDR1 MNHEY, CDR2 SMNVEV (reference sequence). For the CDR3, the DNA is TGTGCCAGCAGCCCTCATCCCTACGAGCAGTACTTC. Translating it yields CASSPHPYEQYF.

The V gene is TRBV11-2, the J gene TRBJ2-5, with D unresolved. The germline V gene has CDR1 SGHAT and CDR2 FQNNGV. Trimming removed 4 bases from V and 1 base from J, with 7 bases in between. The CDR3 has 13 amino acids. This CDR3 is CASSWTPQETQYF. In DNA, the CDR3 is TGTGCCAGCAGCTGGACGCCCCAAGAGACCCAGTACTTC.

This clone was seen only once. The chain couples TRBV12-1 to TRBJ1-3. TRBV12-1 is termed a pseudogene. This CDR3 spans 15 amino acids. The CDR3 coding sequence is TGTGCCAGCAAGGGCTACAGGACTTCTGGAAACACCATATATTTT. Amino acid sequence: CASKGYRTSGNTIYF.

The genes are TRBV7-6 and TRBJ2-5, with D perhaps TRBD2 (7 bases). The length of the CDR3 is 18 residues. Per the germline V gene, CDR1 is SGHVS and CDR2 is FNYEAQ. Trimming shortened V by 4 bases and J by 0 bases, and 21 bases separated the two germline ends. The CDR3 is CASSSSWGGLYDQETQYF. As DNA, the CDR3 is TGTGCCAGCAGCTCATCCTGGGGGGGCCTTTATGACCAAGAGACCCAGTACTTC.

The genes are TRBV6-1 and TRBJ2-4; possible D gene TRBD2, 5 bases. The CDR3 runs 11 residues. Trimming cost V 7 bases and J 9 bases, with 10 bases left between them. Germline values: CDR1 MNHNS, CDR2 SASEGT. This CDR3 reads CASIRGPIQYF. CDR3 coding DNA: TGTGCCAGCATCAGAGGGCCCATTCAGTACTTC.

This clone occurred once. The J gene is TRBJ1-2, the V gene TRBV19, with TRBD1 matching 10 bases. The V gene end was trimmed by 0 bases and the J gene end by 8 bases; junction bases not matched to a gene: 6. The germline gives CDR1 LNHDA, CDR2 SQIVND (reference sequence). The CDR3 is 15 amino acids. The CDR3 reads CASSIDGQGVSGYTF. In nucleotides, the CDR3 is TGTGCCAGTAGTATAGATGGACAGGGGGTTTCGGGCTACACCTTC.

This clone was recorded once. The chain recombines TRBV28 with TRBJ2-5; D possibly corresponds to TRBD2 (6 bases). This CDR3 contains 14 residues. With 5 bases removed from V and 5 bases from J, the gap between germline ends came to 15 bases. Germline-derived CDR1 and CDR2 are MDHEN and SYDVKM. The CDR3 nucleotides read TGTGCCAGCAGTCCAGGACTAAATGAGGAGACCCAGTACTTC. Translation: CASSPGLNEETQYF.

The V and J genes are TRBV6-6 and TRBJ2-7; TRBD1 is a possible D gene (6 bases). V gave up 6 bases and J gave up 6 bases, with 21 bases separating them. Germline assignment: CDR1 MNHNY and CDR2 SVGAGI (reference sequence). There are 15 residues in the CDR3. The CDR3 spells CASSPTSTGFAEQYF. The DNA of the CDR3 is TGTGCCAGCAGCCCCACCTCTACAGGGTTTGCCGAGCAGTACTTC.

In regard to this clone: Other DNA sequences within the sample encode an identical CDR3. The gene calls are TRBV5-1 and TRBJ2-5; D is tentatively TRBD1 or TRBD2 (5 bases each). V was trimmed by 0 bases and J by 1 base, leaving 7 bases between them. CDR3 length equals 14 residues. CDR1 is SGHRS, CDR2 YFSETQ, per germline. CDR3 DNA: TGCGCCAGCAGCTTGGCTGGGGGCCAAGAGACCCAGTACTTC. This translates into CASSLAGGQETQYF.

The chain joins TRBV19 to TRBJ1-5; a weak D match, TRBD1 (6 bases). The CDR3 consists of 11 residues. V lost 8 bases to trimming and J lost 11 bases, with 13 bases between them. Germline V lookup: CDR1 LNHDA, CDR2 SQIVND (reference sequence). This CDR3 is CASGTGLTQHF. The CDR3 DNA follows: TGTGCCAGTGGCACAGGGTTGACCCAGCATTTT.

The V call is TRBV5-1, the J call TRBJ2-3; perhaps TRBD2 as D (7 bases). The CDR3 extends over 15 amino acids. CDR1 and CDR2 (germline): SGHRS, YFSETQ. The V end lost 4 bases, the J end lost 1 base, and 13 bases lay between the germline ends. CDR3 coding DNA: TGCGCCAGCAGCCCGTGGGGGGGGCGCACAGATACGCAGTATTTT. The encoded protein is CASSPWGGRTDTQYF.

The rearrangement links TRBV4-2 to TRBJ2-2, with TRBD2 as a possible D gene (6 bases). V dropped 0 bases and J dropped 4 bases, with 15 bases sitting between them. Germline V lookup: CDR1 LGHNA, CDR2 YNFKEQ. CDR3 length: 17 residues. CDR3 bases: TGTGCCAGCAGCCAAGAAGGCCCCGGGAGAGGCACCGGGGAGCTGTTTTTT. Protein sequence: CASSQEGPGRGTGELFF.

This chain connects TRBV6-1 to TRBJ2-7; tentative D call: TRBD1 (6 bases). This CDR3 contains 14 residues. The ends were cut back, 6 bases at V and 1 base at J, with 13 bases in the middle. The germline gives CDR1 MNHNS, CDR2 SASEGT. The chain's CDR3 is CASRINRVSYEQYF. The CDR3 DNA is TGTGCCAGCAGGATAAACAGGGTTTCCTACGAGCAGTACTTC.

This clone has just one count. The chain employs TRBV15 and TRBJ2-3; 7 nucleotides line up with TRBD2. Germline lookup yields CDR1 LNHNV and CDR2 YYDKDF (reference sequence). With V trimmed by 6 bases and J by 2 bases, 5 bases remained unmatched. The CDR3 is 14 amino acids. CDR3 residues: CATSPKRDTDTQYF. The CDR3 nucleotides read TGTGCCACCAGTCCAAAGCGGGACACAGATACGCAGTATTTT.

The chain carries TRBV2 and TRBJ2-3; TRBD1 aligns across 9 bases. CDR3 length: 17 amino acids. After removal of 4 bases from V and 2 bases from J, the junction contained 10 bases not matched to a gene. The germline CDR1 and CDR2 sequences are SNHLY and FYNNEI. The CDR3 DNA sequence: TGTGCCAGCAGTGTGTGGGACAGGGATAGCCTCACAGATACGCAGTATTTT. Translation: CASSVWDRDSLTDTQYF.

The chain has TRBV11-2 and TRBJ1-2; D is uncertain. V was trimmed by 0 bases and J by 4 bases, leaving 12 bases between them. CDR1 and CDR2 from the germline V gene are SGHAT and FQNNGV. The CDR3 runs 15 residues. CDR3 sequence reads: CASSLDLTALYGYTF. CDR3 coding DNA: TGTGCCAGCAGCTTAGATCTTACGGCTCTCTATGGCTACACCTTC.

The V gene is TRBV11-3, the J gene TRBJ2-3; TRBD2 aligns across 11 bases. The CDR3 has 17 amino acids. With V trimmed by 5 bases and J by 0 bases, 7 bases remained unmatched. The germline V gene has CDR1 SGHNT and CDR2 YENEEA. The CDR3 DNA reads as TGTGCCAGCAGCCTACTAGCGGGGGCTACAAGCACAGATACGCAGTATTTT. This translates into CASSLLAGATSTDTQYF. The entire variable domain, with the rest obtained from reference TRBV11-3 and TRBJ2-3, is as follows: EAGVVQSPRYKIIEKKQPVAFWCNPISGHNTLYWYLQNLGQGPELLIRYENEEAVDDSQLPKDRFSAERLKGVDSTLKIQPAELGDSAVYLCASSLLAGATSTDTQYFGPGTRLTVL.

The sample holds one count of this clone. This sequence joins TRBV6-5 and TRBJ2-7, with 13 nucleotides matching TRBD2. This CDR3 has 15 residues. Germline CDR1 MNHEY, CDR2 SVGAGI. The V and J ends lost 5 bases and 7 bases, in that order; junction bases with no gene match: 8. CDR3 coding DNA: TGTGCCAGCAGTACCACTAGCGGGAGGGCGAGGGAGCAGTACTTC. This codes for CASSTTSGRAREQYF.